This record concerns one T cell receptor (beta chain) sequence. These data belong to a study of blood T cell repertoires in COVID-19. Sequenced by immunoSEQ multiplex PCR; TCRdb stores in-frame clones only, minus some. The table lists tens of thousands of clones, roughly four fifths of them singletons. Germline loops: CDR1 MNHEY, CDR2 SVGAGI. This CDR3 contains 14 residues. V gave up 2 bases and J gave up 6 bases, with 13 bases separating them. Specimen: peripheral blood. The clonotype originates from a human donor in a cohort sampled during active COVID-19. The chain couples TRBV6-5 to TRBJ1-2; D ambiguous. DNA for the CDR3: TGTGCCAGCAGTTACGGTACCCCCCGAGATGGCTACACCTTC. Translated, it gives CASSYGTPRDGYTF.